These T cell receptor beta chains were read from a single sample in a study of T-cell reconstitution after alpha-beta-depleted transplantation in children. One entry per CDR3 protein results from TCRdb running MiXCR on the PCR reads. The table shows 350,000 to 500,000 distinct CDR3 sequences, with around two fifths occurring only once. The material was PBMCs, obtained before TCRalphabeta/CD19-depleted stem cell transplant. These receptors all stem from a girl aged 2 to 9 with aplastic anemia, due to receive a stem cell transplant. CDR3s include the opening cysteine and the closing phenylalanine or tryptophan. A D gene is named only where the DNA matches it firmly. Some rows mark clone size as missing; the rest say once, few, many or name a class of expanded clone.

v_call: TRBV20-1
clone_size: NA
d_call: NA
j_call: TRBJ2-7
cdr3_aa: CSAITGMGYEQYF
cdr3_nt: TGCAGTGCTATAACGGGGATGGGGTACGAGCAGTACTTC

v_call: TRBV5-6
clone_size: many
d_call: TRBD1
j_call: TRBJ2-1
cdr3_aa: CASSFGTGSPRLSYNEQFF
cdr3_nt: TGTGCCAGCAGCTTCGGGACAGGTTCGCCCCGACTCTCCTACAATGAGCAGTTCTTC

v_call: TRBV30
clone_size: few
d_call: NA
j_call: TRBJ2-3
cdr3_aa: CARSGANADTQYF
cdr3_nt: TGTGCCCGATCTGGGGCTAACGCAGATACGCAGTATTTT

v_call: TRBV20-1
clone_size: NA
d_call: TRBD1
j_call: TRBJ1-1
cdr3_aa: CSAFRGRDTEAFF
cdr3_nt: TGCAGTGCTTTCAGGGGGCGGGACACTGAAGCTTTCTTT

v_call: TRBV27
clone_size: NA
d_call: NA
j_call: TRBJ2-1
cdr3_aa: CASSLLGEGAGSGEQFF
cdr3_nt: TGTGCCAGCAGTTTATTGGGGGAAGGCGCGGGAAGCGGTGAGCAGTTCTTC

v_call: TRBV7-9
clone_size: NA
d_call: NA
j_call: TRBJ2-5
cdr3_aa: CASSSHGETQYF
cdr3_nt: TGTGCCAGCAGCTCCCATGGAGAGACCCAGTACTTC

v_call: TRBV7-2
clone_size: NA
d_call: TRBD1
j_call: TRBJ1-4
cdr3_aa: CASSPGTGHEKLFF
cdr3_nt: TGTGCCAGCAGCCCCGGGACAGGGCACGAAAAACTGTTTTTT

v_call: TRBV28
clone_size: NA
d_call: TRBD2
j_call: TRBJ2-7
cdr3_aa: CASSLPSGRPAYEQYF
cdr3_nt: TGTGCCAGCAGCCTACCTAGCGGGAGGCCGGCCTACGAGCAGTACTTC

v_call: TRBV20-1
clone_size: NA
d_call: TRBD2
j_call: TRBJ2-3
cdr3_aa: CSANRLAGSFTDTQYF
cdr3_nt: TGCAGTGCAAACAGACTAGCGGGGAGCTTCACAGATACGCAGTATTTT

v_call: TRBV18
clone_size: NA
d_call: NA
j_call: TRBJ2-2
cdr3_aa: CASSPITGPGELFF
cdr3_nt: TGTGCCAGCTCACCCATTACAGGGCCCGGGGAGCTGTTTTTT

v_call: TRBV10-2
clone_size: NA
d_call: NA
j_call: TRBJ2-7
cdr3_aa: CASTRTPAHEQYF
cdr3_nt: TGCGCCAGCACCCGGACCCCGGCACACGAGCAGTACTTC

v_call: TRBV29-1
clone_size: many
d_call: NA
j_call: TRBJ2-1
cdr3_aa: CSVELAEQFF
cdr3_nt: TGCAGCGTTGAACTAGCGGAGCAGTTCTTC

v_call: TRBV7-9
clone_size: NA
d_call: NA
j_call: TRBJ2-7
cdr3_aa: CASSFAFPDSYEQYF
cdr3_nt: TGTGCCAGCAGCTTCGCGTTCCCAGACTCCTACGAGCAGTACTTC

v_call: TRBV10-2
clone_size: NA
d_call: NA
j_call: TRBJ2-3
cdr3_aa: CASSEPGTSRDTQYF
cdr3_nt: TGCGCCAGCAGTGAGCCGGGGACTTCGAGAGATACGCAGTATTTT

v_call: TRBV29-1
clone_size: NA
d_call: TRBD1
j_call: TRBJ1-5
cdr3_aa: CSVEGGQGGVGDTQHF
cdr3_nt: TGCAGCGTTGAGGGGGGACAGGGGGGAGTAGGAGATACGCAGCATTTT

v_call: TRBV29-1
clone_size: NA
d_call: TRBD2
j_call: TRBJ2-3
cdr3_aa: CSAAVVREDTSTDTQYF
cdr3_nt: TGCAGCGCCGCGGTAGTGCGGGAGGATACTAGCACAGATACGCAGTATTTT

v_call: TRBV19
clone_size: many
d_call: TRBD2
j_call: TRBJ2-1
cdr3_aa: CASSIDGGGGYNEQFF
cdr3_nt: TGTGCCAGTAGTATAGACGGCGGGGGGGGATACAATGAGCAGTTCTTC

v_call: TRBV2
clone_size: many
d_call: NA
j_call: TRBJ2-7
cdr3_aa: CASSEYISRLSSYEQYF
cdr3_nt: TGTGCCAGCAGTGAATATATATCGAGACTTAGCTCCTACGAGCAGTACTTC

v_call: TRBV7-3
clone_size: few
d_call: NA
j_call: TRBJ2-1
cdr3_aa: CASSGPTRGDYNEQFF
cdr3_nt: TGTGCCAGCTCAGGACCCACTAGAGGGGACTACAATGAGCAGTTCTTC

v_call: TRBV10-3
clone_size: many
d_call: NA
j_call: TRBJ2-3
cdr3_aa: CAISESGKGSTDTQYF
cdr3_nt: TGTGCCATCAGTGAGTCGGGAAAGGGGAGTACAGATACGCAGTATTTT

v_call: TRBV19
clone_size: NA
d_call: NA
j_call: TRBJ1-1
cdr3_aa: CASSGWGENTEAFF
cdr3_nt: TGTGCCAGTAGTGGTTGGGGGGAGAACACTGAAGCTTTCTTT

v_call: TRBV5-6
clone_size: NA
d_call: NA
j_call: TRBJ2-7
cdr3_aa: CASSGDSGEQYF
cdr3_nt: TGTGCCAGCAGCGGCGACTCTGGCGAGCAGTACTTC

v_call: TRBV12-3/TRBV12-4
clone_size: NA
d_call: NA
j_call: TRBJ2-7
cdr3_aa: CASSERGYHEQYF
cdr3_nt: TGTGCCAGCAGTGAGAGGGGGTACCACGAGCAGTACTTC

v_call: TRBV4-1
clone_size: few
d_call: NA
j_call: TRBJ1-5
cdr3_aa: CASSQDRGFEGGVDQPQHF
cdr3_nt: TGCGCCAGCAGCCAAGATCGGGGGTTCGAGGGCGGTGTCGATCAGCCCCAGCATTTT

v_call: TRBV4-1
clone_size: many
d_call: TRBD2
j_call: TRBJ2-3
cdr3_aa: CASSQDLGLAGRTDTQYF
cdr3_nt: TGCGCCAGCAGCCAAGATCTTGGCCTAGCGGGACGCACAGATACGCAGTATTTT

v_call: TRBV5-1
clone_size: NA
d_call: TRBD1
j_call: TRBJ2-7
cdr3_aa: CASSLGRGQGAYEQYF
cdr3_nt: TGCGCCAGCAGCTTAGGACGGGGACAGGGGGCCTACGAGCAGTACTTC

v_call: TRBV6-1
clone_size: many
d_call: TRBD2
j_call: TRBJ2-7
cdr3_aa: CAGQTSGSPEQYF
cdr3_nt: TGTGCCGGCCAGACTAGCGGGAGTCCCGAGCAGTACTTC

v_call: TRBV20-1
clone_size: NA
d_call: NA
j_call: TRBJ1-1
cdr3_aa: CSASPGSGRGNTEAFF
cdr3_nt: TGCAGTGCTAGTCCCGGGTCAGGAAGGGGGAACACTGAAGCTTTCTTT

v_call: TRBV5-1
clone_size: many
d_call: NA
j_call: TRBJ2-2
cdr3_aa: CASSLDLAGAGELFF
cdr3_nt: TGCGCCAGCAGCTTGGACCTAGCCGGCGCCGGGGAGCTGTTTTTT

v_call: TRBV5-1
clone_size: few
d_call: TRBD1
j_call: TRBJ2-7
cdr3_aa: CASSLNRGAGEQYF
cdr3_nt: TGCGCCAGCAGCTTGAACAGGGGAGCAGGAGAGCAGTACTTC

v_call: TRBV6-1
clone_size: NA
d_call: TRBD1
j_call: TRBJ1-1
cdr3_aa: CASIRRTGGMNTEAFF
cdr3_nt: TGTGCCAGCATCAGAAGGACAGGGGGCATGAACACTGAAGCTTTCTTT

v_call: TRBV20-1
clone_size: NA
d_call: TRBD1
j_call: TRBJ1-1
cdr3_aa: CSARDHRTGATEAFF
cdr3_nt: TGCAGTGCTAGAGATCATAGGACAGGGGCCACTGAAGCTTTCTTT

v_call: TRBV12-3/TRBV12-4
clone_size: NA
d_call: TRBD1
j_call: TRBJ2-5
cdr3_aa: CASSLGAGTGRQKTQYF
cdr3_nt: TGTGCCAGCAGTTTGGGCGCTGGGACAGGGAGACAAAAGACCCAGTACTTC

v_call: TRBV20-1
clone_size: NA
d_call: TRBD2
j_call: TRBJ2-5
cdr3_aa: CSANLATGLAGVETQYF
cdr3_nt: TGCAGTGCTAACCTTGCAACGGGACTAGCGGGAGTAGAGACCCAGTACTTC

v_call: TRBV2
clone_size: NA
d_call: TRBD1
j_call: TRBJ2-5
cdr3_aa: CASSESGGRETQYF
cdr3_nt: TGTGCCAGCAGTGAATCAGGGGGCCGAGAGACCCAGTACTTC

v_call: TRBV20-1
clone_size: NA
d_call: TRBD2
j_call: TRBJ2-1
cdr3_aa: CSASSSGRGEQFF
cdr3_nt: TGCAGTGCTAGTTCCAGCGGGAGAGGGGAGCAGTTCTTC

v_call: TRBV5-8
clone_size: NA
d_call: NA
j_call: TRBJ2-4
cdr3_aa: CASGRQGGSKAKNIQYF
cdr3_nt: TGTGCCAGCGGCCGACAGGGCGGGAGTAAAGCCAAAAACATTCAGTACTTC

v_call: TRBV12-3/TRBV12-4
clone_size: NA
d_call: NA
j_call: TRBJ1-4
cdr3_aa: CASSFDGPWANEKLFF
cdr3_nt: TGTGCCAGCAGTTTTGACGGGCCCTGGGCTAATGAAAAACTGTTTTTT

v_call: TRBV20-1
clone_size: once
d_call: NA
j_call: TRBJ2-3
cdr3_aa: CSAPGPTDTQYF
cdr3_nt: TGCAGTGCCCCGGGACCAACAGATACGCAGTATTTT

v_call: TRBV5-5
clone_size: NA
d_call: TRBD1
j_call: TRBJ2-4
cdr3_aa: CASSLGQGLNIQYF
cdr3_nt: TGTGCCAGCAGCTTGGGACAGGGGTTAAACATTCAGTACTTC